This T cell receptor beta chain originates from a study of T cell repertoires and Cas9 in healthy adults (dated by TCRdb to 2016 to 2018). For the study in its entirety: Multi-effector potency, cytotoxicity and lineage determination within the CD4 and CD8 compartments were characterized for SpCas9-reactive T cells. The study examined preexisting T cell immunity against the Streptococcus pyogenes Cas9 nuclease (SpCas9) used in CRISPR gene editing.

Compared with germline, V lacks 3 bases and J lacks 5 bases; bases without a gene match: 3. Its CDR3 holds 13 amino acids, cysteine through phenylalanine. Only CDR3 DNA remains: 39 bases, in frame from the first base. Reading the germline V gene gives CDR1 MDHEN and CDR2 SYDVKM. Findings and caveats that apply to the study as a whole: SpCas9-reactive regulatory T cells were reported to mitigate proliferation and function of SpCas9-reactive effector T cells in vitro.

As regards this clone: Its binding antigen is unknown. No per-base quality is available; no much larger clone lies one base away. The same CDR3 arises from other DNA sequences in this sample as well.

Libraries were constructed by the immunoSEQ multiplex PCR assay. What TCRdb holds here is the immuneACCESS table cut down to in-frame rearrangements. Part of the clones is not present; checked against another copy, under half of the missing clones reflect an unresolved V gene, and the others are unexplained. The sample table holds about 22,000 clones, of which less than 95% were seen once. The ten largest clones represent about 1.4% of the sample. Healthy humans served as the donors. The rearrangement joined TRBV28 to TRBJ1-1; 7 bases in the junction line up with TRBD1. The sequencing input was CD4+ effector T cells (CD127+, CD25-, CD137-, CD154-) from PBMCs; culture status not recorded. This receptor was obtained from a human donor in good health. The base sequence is TGTGCCAGCAGTTTTGGGACAGCTACTGAAGCTTTCTTT. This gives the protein CASSFGTATEAFF.